This is a list of T cell receptor beta chains from one sample in a study of cytomegalovirus exposure and HLA in healthy donors. Assay: immunoSEQ multiplex PCR; the TCRdb copy retains only in-frame clones and omits some. Here the sample spans approximately 160,000 clones, roughly nine tenths being singletons. Sequencing was performed on PBMCs. The receptors derive from a woman aged 25 to 45 in good health and CMV-seronegative. The CDR3 runs from the conserved cysteine through the conserved F or W. Fields, in order: J gene, V gene, D gene, clone size, CDR3 DNA, CDR3 protein. The D gene is left open where the match is weak. Some rows have no size entry. The others give once, few or many, or a class for an expanded clone.

TRBJ2-2 TRBV4-1 - - TGCGCCAGCAGCCAAGATGGGGCGGACCTGTTTTTT CASSQDGADLFF
TRBJ1-1 TRBV9 TRBD1 - TGTGCCAGCAGCTTGAGACAGGGGGACACTGAAGCTTTCTTT CASSLRQGDTEAFF
TRBJ1-1 TRBV29-1 - - TGCAGCGTTTGCGAGGGGAACACTGAAGCTTTCTTT CSVCEGNTEAFF
TRBJ1-1 TRBV5-1 TRBD1 - TGCGCCAGCAGCTCTCAGGGGGCCTACACTGAAGCTTTCTTT CASSSQGAYTEAFF
TRBJ2-1 TRBV27 TRBD2 - TGTGCCAGCAGTTTATCCTACCTCGGACTAGGGACCACGAGCTCCTACAATGAGCAGTTCTTC CASSLSYLGLGTTSSYNEQFF
TRBJ2-1 TRBV2 TRBD2 - TGTGCCAGCAGTGGGGGTCTAGCGGGAGCTCGTAGAAACAATGAGCAGTTCTTC CASSGGLAGARRNNEQFF
TRBJ2-1 TRBV27 TRBD2 - TGTGCCAGCAGGGGACTAGCGGGAGGACTGTACAATGAGCAGTTCTTC CASRGLAGGLYNEQFF
TRBJ1-1 TRBV11-2 TRBD1 - TGTGCCAGCAGCTTGGGGACAGGGAACACTGAAGCTTTCTTT CASSLGTGNTEAFF
TRBJ2-4 TRBV27 TRBD2 once TGTGCCAGCAGTTCGTCGGGAGGGCCCGGCAAAAACATTCAGTACTTC CASSSSGGPGKNIQYF
TRBJ1-2 TRBV27 TRBD1 - TGTGCCAGCGGGGCAGGGGGCAACTATGGCTACACCTTC CASGAGGNYGYTF
TRBJ1-5 TRBV7-8 TRBD1 - TGTGCCAGCAGCCCGGGACAGGGGGCTGGCAATCAGCCCCAGCATTTT CASSPGQGAGNQPQHF
TRBJ2-5 TRBV5-1 TRBD2 - TGCGCCAGCGGCGCGGGACTAGCGGAAGAGACCCAGTACTTC CASGAGLAEETQYF
TRBJ1-4 TRBV15 - - TGTGCCACCAGCAGAGATCTGGGAGGGCCTAATGAAAAACTGTTTTTT CATSRDLGGPNEKLFF
TRBJ2-2 TRBV7-2 TRBD1 - TGTGCCAGCAGCTTAGGACAGGGGGCGAACACCGGGGAGCTGTTTTTT CASSLGQGANTGELFF
TRBJ1-2 TRBV7-9 - - TGTGCCAGCAGCTTAGGGGGGCAAGGAAATGGCTACACCTTC CASSLGGQGNGYTF
TRBJ2-1 TRBV7-9 - - TGTGCCAGCAGCTCCCCCCCACTCAATGAGCAGTTCTTC CASSSPPLNEQFF
TRBJ1-2 TRBV28 - once TGTGCCAGCAGTTTATTGACAGACGGTCAGACTGGCTACACCTTC CASSLLTDGQTGYTF
TRBJ2-2 TRBV5-4 - - TGTGCCAGCAGCCGGGACGGCACCGGGGAGCTGTTTTTT CASSRDGTGELFF
TRBJ2-5 TRBV27 - - TGTGCCAGCAGTTTCGTGGGGGCTTGGGAGACCCAGTACTTC CASSFVGAWETQYF
TRBJ2-2 TRBV2 - - TGTGCCAGCAGTGAAGTGGGAGGGAACACCGGGGAGCTGTTTTTT CASSEVGGNTGELFF
TRBJ2-5 TRBV5-6 TRBD1 - TGTGCCAGCAGCCACCGAGGGACAGTGGAGACCCAGTACTTC CASSHRGTVETQYF
TRBJ2-2 TRBV19 - - TGTGCCATCCGAGTAGAAGAGAACACCGGGGAGCTGTTTTTT CAIRVEENTGELFF
TRBJ2-7 TRBV4-3 - - TGCGCCAGCAGCCAATCTGCGAGCGGATCCGGCGCCTACGAGCAGTACTTC CASSQSASGSGAYEQYF
TRBJ2-5 TRBV29-1 - - TGCAGCGTTGACGAGACTAGGGCCTTCCAAGAGACCCAGTACTTC CSVDETRAFQETQYF
TRBJ2-7 TRBV28 TRBD1 - TGTGCCAGCAGTTTACTCCGGACAGGGGGCGAGCAGTACTTC CASSLLRTGGEQYF
TRBJ2-7 TRBV27 - - TGTGCCAGCAGTTTCGGACAGCGCTACGAGCAGTACTTC CASSFGQRYEQYF
TRBJ1-4 TRBV7-9 - - TGTGCCAGCAGCTTTGGGGCTGGCTTGGAAAAACTGTTTTTT CASSFGAGLEKLFF
TRBJ1-2 TRBV7-2 TRBD1 - TGTGCCAGCAGCTTCCGGGGCAGGGGGGAATATGGCTACACCTTC CASSFRGRGEYGYTF
TRBJ2-7 TRBV27 TRBD2 - TGTGCCAGCAGTTTAGGGCTAGCGGTAGTCTACGAGCAGTACTTC CASSLGLAVVYEQYF
TRBJ2-7 TRBV11-2 - - TGTGCCAGCAGCTATCCGGAGGGGGCAGGGGATCCCTACGAGCAGTACTTC CASSYPEGAGDPYEQYF
TRBJ2-1 TRBV15 TRBD2 - TGTGCCACCAGCAGCGCTAGCGGGAGGGCCTTAAATGAGCAGTTCTTC CATSSASGRALNEQFF
TRBJ2-1 TRBV2 - - TGTGCCAGCAGTCCTGGGACCAGAACACCCAATGAGCAGTTCTTC CASSPGTRTPNEQFF
TRBJ2-2 TRBV7-2 TRBD2 - TGTGCCAGCAGCTTTAGCGGGCCCGGGGAGCTGTTTTTT CASSFSGPGELFF
TRBJ1-2 TRBV18 - - TGTGCCAGCTCACCTGACGAAGCCTCAAATCTCACCTTC CASSPDEASNLTF
TRBJ1-6 TRBV5-1 TRBD1 - TGCGCCAGCAGCTTGGAGACAGGGTCCTATAATTCACCCCTCCACTTT CASSLETGSYNSPLHF
TRBJ1-2 TRBV4-3 TRBD1 - TGCGCCAGCAGCCAAGAAACAGGGGGAGGCTACACCTTC CASSQETGGGYTF
TRBJ2-7 TRBV2 - - TGTGCCAGCTTAGGTAGCGACTTACCCTACGAGCAGTACTTC CASLGSDLPYEQYF
TRBJ2-5 TRBV29-1 - - TGCAGCGTTGAATCCGGGAAGAGGGAGACCCAGTACTTC CSVESGKRETQYF
TRBJ1-2 TRBV6-5 - - TGTGCCAGCAGTTTAGCCGGGACAACTTATGGCTACACCTTC CASSLAGTTYGYTF
TRBJ2-7 TRBV18 TRBD2 - TGTGCCGGCTCACCCGGGGAGGGGTCCTACGAGCAGTACTTC CAGSPGEGSYEQYF